The 15 T cell receptor beta chains below come from one sample, sequenced in a study of blood T cell repertoires in COVID-19. The repertoire was sequenced with immunoSEQ multiplex PCR; TCRdb's copy has only in-frame clones and lacks some. The sample carries fewer than 200,000 clones, roughly four fifths recorded once. Sequencing was performed on peripheral blood. Source of these receptors: a man aged 40-50 years who had recovered from COVID-19.

This chain uses TRBV7-6 with TRBJ2-2, with 7 bases identical to TRBD1. After removal of 4 bases from V and 6 bases from J, the junction contained 14 bases not matched to a gene. Germline CDR1 is SGHVS and CDR2 is FNYEAQ. The CDR3 has 17 residues. CDR3 protein: CASSSRLTGTDSGELFF. DNA of the CDR3: TGTGCCAGCAGCTCGAGACTGACCGGGACAGATTCCGGGGAGCTGTTTTTT.

The rearrangement uses TRBV6-5 and TRBJ1-1; 9 bases match TRBD1. The CDR3 contains 13 residues. CDR1 and CDR2 from the germline V gene are MNHEY and SVGAGI. V shed 7 bases and J 8 bases; nucleotides not matched to a gene: 8. For the CDR3, the DNA is TGTGCCAGCAAAAGACAGGGGGGGGTAGAAGCTTTCTTT. Residues: CASKRQGGVEAFF.

The chain uses TRBV7-3 and TRBJ2-6; TRBD2 matches at 11 bases. This CDR3 contains 16 residues. The J segment lost 0 bases and the V segment lost 10 bases, leaving 5 bases of the junction unmatched. Germline-derived CDR1 and CDR2 are SGHTA and FQGTGA. The CDR3 here is CATGLAGPSGANVLTF. The CDR3 DNA follows: TGTGCCACTGGACTAGCGGGCCCCTCTGGGGCCAACGTCCTGACTTTC. Together with reference TRBV7-3 and TRBJ2-6, the CDR3 gives the full variable domain: GAGVSQTPSNKVTEKGKYVELRCDPISGHTALYWYRQSLGQGPEFLIYFQGTGAADDSGLPNDRFFAVRPEGSVSTLKIQRTERGDSAVYLCATGLAGPSGANVLTFGAGSRLTVL.

The J gene is TRBJ2-2, the V gene TRBV28; D ambiguous. The germline V gene encodes CDR1 MDHEN and CDR2 SYDVKM. This CDR3 contains 13 residues. Trimming shortened V by 5 bases and J by 2 bases, and 6 bases separated the two germline ends. The CDR3 coding sequence is TGTGCCAGCAGTATCCCTAACACCGGGGAGCTGTTTTTT. As protein: CASSIPNTGELFF.

The genes are TRBV25-1 and TRBJ2-1, with D tentatively TRBD2 (5 bases). V was clipped by 3 bases and J by 4 bases, with 7 bases between them. The CDR3 totals 13 residues. CDR1 and CDR2 from the germline V gene are MGHDK and SYGVNS. CDR3 nucleotide sequence: TGTGCCAGCAGTGATTCGGGGTACAATGAGCAGTTCTTC. Amino acids: CASSDSGYNEQFF.

Here the CDR3 DNA reads TGTGCCAGCAGACCCCCTAGCGGGGGGCCGGACACCGGGGAGCTGTTTTTT. Residues: CASRPPSGGPDTGELFF. The genes are TRBV5-4 and TRBJ2-2; 11 bases are a match to TRBD2. Germline V gene sequence: CDR1 SGHNT, CDR2 YYREEE (reference sequence). Germline trimming cut 5 bases from V and 3 bases from J; bases unmatched to any gene: 9. This CDR3 is 17 amino acids long. The variable domain in full, completed from reference TRBV5-4 and TRBJ2-2, reads ETGVTQSPTHLIKTRGQQVTLRCSSQSGHNTVSWYQQALGQGPQFIFQYYREEENGRGNFPPRFSGLQFPNYSSELNVNALELDDSALYLCASRPPSGGPDTGELFFGEGSRLTVL.

The rearrangement joins TRBV28 to TRBJ1-5, with D hard to call. Germline-derived CDR1 and CDR2 are MDHEN and SYDVKM. This CDR3 spans 14 amino acids. V was shortened by 4 bases and J by 7 bases, with 14 bases between the two germline ends. DNA of the CDR3: TGTGCCAGCAGTTACGCCTTGGGAGGGCAGCCCCAGCATTTT. Residues: CASSYALGGQPQHF.

The rearrangement uses TRBV4-3 and TRBJ2-7; the D gene is possibly TRBD2 (5 bases). From germline, CDR1 is LGHNA and CDR2 YSLEER. The CDR3 runs 15 residues. Trimming shortened V by 0 bases and J by 0 bases, and 9 bases separated the two germline ends. The CDR3 reads CASSQEAGLSYEQYF. The CDR3 coding sequence is TGCGCCAGCAGCCAAGAGGCGGGTCTCTCCTACGAGCAGTACTTC.

The V gene is TRBV5-7, the J gene TRBJ2-5, with D perhaps matching TRBD2 (6 bases). TRBV5-7 is treated as an ORF (open reading frame) with a function not yet certain. There are 15 residues in the CDR3. V was clipped by 0 bases and J by 4 bases, with 13 bases between them. The CDR3 here is CASSLGSGAPETQYF. The CDR3 region has the DNA TGTGCCAGCAGCTTGGGGTCGGGAGCCCCAGAGACCCAGTACTTC.

The rearrangement links TRBV19 to TRBJ2-5; tentative D call: TRBD1 (7 bases). CDR3 length: 14 residues. Germline values: CDR1 LNHDA, CDR2 SQIVND (reference sequence). Trimming pared 5 bases from V and 5 bases from J, leaving 15 bases between. CDR3 residues: CASSASGGKETQYF. CDR3 DNA sequence: TGTGCCAGTAGTGCCTCAGGGGGGAAGGAGACCCAGTACTTC.

The rearrangement joins TRBV11-2 to TRBJ2-5; perhaps TRBD1 as D (7 bases). V was trimmed by 0 bases and J by 5 bases, leaving 16 bases between them. The V gene's germline CDR1 is SGHAT and CDR2 FQNNGV. This CDR3 comprises 16 residues. DNA of the CDR3: TGTGCCAGCAGCTTAGAGGAGGGGGCCTCGGGGGAGACCCAGTACTTC. Protein product: CASSLEEGASGETQYF.

The rearrangement uses TRBV4-3 and TRBJ1-2, with D possibly TRBD1 on 6 matching bases. Germline V CDR1 and CDR2: LGHNA, YSLEER. V lost 1 base and J 4 bases, leaving 13 bases between the germline ends. This CDR3 contains 15 residues. Here the CDR3 reads CASSQGFRDIYGYTF. The CDR3 bases are TGCGCCAGCAGCCAAGGCTTCCGGGACATCTATGGCTACACCTTC.

The chain links TRBV19 to TRBJ2-3; possible D gene TRBD2, 5 bases. CDR3 length: 14 amino acids. The V gene lost 5 bases and the J gene lost 3 bases, with 12 bases spanning the gap. The germline V gene has CDR1 LNHDA and CDR2 SQIVND (reference sequence). The CDR3: CASSPRRRTDTQYF. DNA of the CDR3: TGTGCCAGTAGTCCCCGGAGGAGGACAGATACGCAGTATTTT.

V is TRBV11-2 and J is TRBJ1-4, with D perhaps TRBD1 (6 bases). Trimming pared 3 bases from V and 3 bases from J, leaving 11 bases between. The CDR3 extends over 15 amino acids. In germline, CDR1 is SGHAT, CDR2 FQNNGV. CDR3 sequence reads: CASSLDGQPNEKLFF. In DNA, the CDR3 is TGTGCCAGCAGCTTGGATGGACAGCCTAATGAAAAACTGTTTTTT.

The J gene is TRBJ2-5, the V gene TRBV7-9, with a possible D match to TRBD1 (6 bases). Trimming cost V 2 bases and J 5 bases, with 12 bases left between them. There are 14 residues in the CDR3. Germline V gives CDR1 SEHNR, CDR2 FQNEAQ (reference sequence). The CDR3 coding sequence is TGTGCCAGCAGCTTACAGGGGAATGGGGAGACCCAGTACTTC. It codes for CASSLQGNGETQYF.